This passage covers 13 T cell receptor beta chains from one sample sequenced in a study of blood T cell repertoires in COVID-19. TCRdb's table, derived via immunoSEQ multiplex PCR, lists solely in-frame clones and lacks some. The repertoire holds 150,000 to 200,000 clones, with about four fifths as singletons. The sample consisted of PBMCs or T cells enriched from blood (not recorded which). Receptors originate from a man aged 50 or older who had recovered from COVID-19.

This chain joins TRBV19 and TRBJ1-5; tentative D call: TRBD1 (6 bases). V was trimmed by 7 bases and J by 1 base, leaving 17 bases between them. The CDR3 loop spans 16 amino acids. In germline, CDR1 is LNHDA, CDR2 SQIVND (reference sequence). CDR3 coding DNA: TGTGCCAGTACCCTTGGGTTGGGGGCGAGCAATCAGCCCCAGCATTTT. This encodes CASTLGLGASNQPQHF.

The chain links TRBV11-2 to TRBJ2-3; D may be TRBD2 (5 bases). V was shortened by 8 bases and J by 6 bases, with 12 bases between the two germline ends. The CDR3 has 12 residues. Germline V lookup: CDR1 SGHAT, CDR2 FQNNGV. Written as DNA, the CDR3 is TGTGCCAGCTCCGGGGTAGACGATACGCAGTATTTT. Its protein product is CASSGVDDTQYF. Complete variable domain (other parts from reference TRBV11-2 and TRBJ2-3): EAGVAQSPRYKIIEKRQSVAFWCNPISGHATLYWYQQILGQGPKLLIQFQNNGVVDDSQLPKDRFSAERLKGVDSTLKIQPAKLEDSAVYLCASSGVDDTQYFGPGTRLTVL.

The DNA of the CDR3 is TGCGCCAGCAGTGTCGCAGGGAGGACCGGGGAGCTGTTTTTT. The encoded protein is CASSVAGRTGELFF. The J gene is TRBJ2-2, the V gene TRBV10-1; the D gene is possibly TRBD2 (6 bases). The CDR3 length is 14 residues. V was clipped by 4 bases and J by 5 bases, with 11 bases between them. Looked up from germline, CDR1 is WNHNN and CDR2 is SYGVQD (reference sequence).

This rearrangement joins TRBV28 to TRBJ2-2; maybe TRBD2 (5 bases). The CDR3 spans 14 residues. CDR1 MDHEN and CDR2 SYDVKM come from the germline V gene. V was pared by 5 bases and J by 6 bases, with 13 bases between. The CDR3 protein is CASSPTREAGELFF. The CDR3 nucleotides read TGTGCCAGCAGTCCCACCCGGGAAGCCGGGGAGCTGTTTTTT.

The CDR3 spells CASSLVRGSYNEQFF. The CDR3, as DNA: TGTGCCAGCAGCTTAGTGCGGGGCTCCTACAATGAGCAGTTCTTC. The chain has TRBV7-2 and TRBJ2-1; weak D call: TRBD2 (6 bases). CDR1 is SGHTA and CDR2 is FQGNSA in the germline V gene. The ends were cut back, 1 base at V and 0 bases at J, with 7 bases in the middle. This CDR3 contains 15 residues.

The rearrangement joins TRBV15 to TRBJ1-1; D gene ambiguous. The CDR3 has 15 amino acids. The germline gives CDR1 LNHNV, CDR2 YYDKDF (reference sequence). Trimming left V 6 bases short and J 7 bases short, with 21 bases between. The DNA of the CDR3 is TGTGCCACCAGTCGCACTAGCCTCACGACCGGTGAAGCTTTCTTT. It specifies CATSRTSLTTGEAFF.

The chain joins TRBV12-3 or TRBV12-4 to TRBJ2-2; D remains ambiguous. There are 13 residues in the CDR3. Trimming shortened V by 4 bases and J by 2 bases, and 5 bases separated the two germline ends. CDR3 bases: TGTGCCAGCAGTTCCTATAACACCGGGGAGCTGTTTTTT. Translated, it gives CASSSYNTGELFF.

The rearrangement joins TRBV28 to TRBJ2-5, with 9 bases identical to TRBD1. Germline V lookup: CDR1 MDHEN, CDR2 SYDVKM. The CDR3 has 16 amino acids. J was trimmed by 4 bases and V by 0 bases; bases with no gene match: 6. CDR3 sequence: CASSLWGGTGLETQYF. The CDR3 bases are TGTGCCAGCAGTTTATGGGGGGGGACAGGGCTAGAGACCCAGTACTTC.

This clone was observed a single time. This sequence joins TRBV28 and TRBJ1-5, with D maybe TRBD1 (5 bases). Per the germline V gene, CDR1 is MDHEN and CDR2 is SYDVKM. CDR3 size: 14 residues. V lost 3 bases and J lost 7, with 13 bases in between. The CDR3 is CASSLGGTGQPQHF. In DNA, the CDR3 is TGTGCCAGCAGTTTGGGAGGGACCGGGCAGCCCCAGCATTTT.

The V call is TRBV5-1, the J call TRBJ1-1, with 8 bases that match TRBD1. CDR3 length: 17 amino acids. The germline V gene encodes CDR1 SGHRS and CDR2 YFSETQ. Trimming took 4 bases from V and 0 from J; bases not matched to a gene: 11. CDR3 bases: TGCGCCAGCAGCCCAATGGAACAGGGGGTCTTGAACACTGAAGCTTTCTTT. Residues: CASSPMEQGVLNTEAFF.

J is TRBJ2-2 and V is TRBV7-3; 12 bases align to TRBD2. The CDR3 is made up of 17 amino acids. Per the germline V gene, CDR1 is SGHTA and CDR2 is FQGTGA. Losses at the gene ends were 5 bases for V and 1 base for J; bases not matched to a gene: 5. This chain's CDR3 is CASSPSGLAGNTGELFF. In DNA form, the CDR3 reads TGTGCCAGCAGCCCCTCGGGACTAGCGGGGAACACCGGGGAGCTGTTTTTT.

This chain uses TRBV4-2 with TRBJ2-7; TRBD2 might be the D (6 bases). Between the trimmed V and J ends, which lost 1 base and 7 bases, there was a span of 8 bases. Germline V lookup: CDR1 LGHNA, CDR2 YNFKEQ. The CDR3 covers 12 residues. The CDR3, as DNA: TGTGCCAGCAGCCAAGCTGGGGGGGAGCAGTACTTC. Residues: CASSQAGGEQYF.

This clone was counted once. CDR3 sequence reads: CASSSGTENYEQYF. The CDR3 bases are TGTGCCAGCAGTTCGGGGACAGAGAACTACGAGCAGTACTTC. This chain uses TRBV28 with TRBJ2-7; 7 bases line up with TRBD1. Trimming removed 4 bases from V and 3 bases from J; junction bases left unmatched: 6. The CDR3 runs 14 residues. Germline values: CDR1 MDHEN, CDR2 SYDVKM.